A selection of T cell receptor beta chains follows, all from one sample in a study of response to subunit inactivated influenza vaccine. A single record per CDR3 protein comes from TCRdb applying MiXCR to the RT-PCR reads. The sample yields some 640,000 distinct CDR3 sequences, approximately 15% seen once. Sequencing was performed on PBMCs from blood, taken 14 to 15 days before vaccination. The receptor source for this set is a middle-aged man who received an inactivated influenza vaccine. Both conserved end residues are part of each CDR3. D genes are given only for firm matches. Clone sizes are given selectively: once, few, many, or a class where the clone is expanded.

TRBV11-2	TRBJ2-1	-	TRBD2	TGTGCCAGCAGCTTAGATATCGCTAGCGGGACCGGGGGCGAGCAGTTCTTC	CASSLDIASGTGGEQFF
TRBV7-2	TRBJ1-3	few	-	TGTGCCAGCAGCCCCGCAATGACAGTCTCTGGAAACACCATATATTTT	CASSPAMTVSGNTIYF
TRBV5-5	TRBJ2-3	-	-	TGTGCCAGCAGACAGGGACTTCCGTCAGATACGCAGTATTTT	CASRQGLPSDTQYF
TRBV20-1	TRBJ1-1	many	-	TGCAGTGCTAGGTTGTCAGGGAATGAAGCTTTCTTT	CSARLSGNEAFF
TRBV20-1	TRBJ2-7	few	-	TGCAGTGCTAGACAAGGGACATCCTCCTACGAGCAGTACTTC	CSARQGTSSYEQYF
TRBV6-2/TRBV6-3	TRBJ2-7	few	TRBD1	TGTGCCACCACCTCGGCCAGGGGGTCGTACGAGCAGTACTTC	CATTSARGSYEQYF
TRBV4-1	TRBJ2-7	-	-	TGCGCCAGCAGCCAAGATCCCCGGGGCTACTCCTACGAGCAGTACTTC	CASSQDPRGYSYEQYF
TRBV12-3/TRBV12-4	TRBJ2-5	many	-	TGTGCCAGCAGGCCCGGGCCAATGGAGACCCAGTACTTC	CASRPGPMETQYF
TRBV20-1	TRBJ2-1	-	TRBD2	TGCAGTGCTAGAGATCTCGTAGCGGGAGGTCCTGAGCAGTTCTTC	CSARDLVAGGPEQFF
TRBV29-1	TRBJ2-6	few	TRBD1	TGCAGCGTGGGGGACAGATCTGGGGCCAACGTCCTGACTTTC	CSVGDRSGANVLTF
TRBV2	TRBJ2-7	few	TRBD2	TGTGCGACTAGCGGGACGTACCAGGGCGACGAGCAGTACTTC	CATSGTYQGDEQYF
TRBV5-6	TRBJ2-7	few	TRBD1	TGTGCCAGCATCCTTTGGACAGGGCGCTACGAGCAGTACTTC	CASILWTGRYEQYF
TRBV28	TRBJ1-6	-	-	TGTGCCAGCAGGGACAGAAATCATTCACCCCTCCACTTT	CASRDRNHSPLHF
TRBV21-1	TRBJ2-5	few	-	TGTGCCAGCCCCCCGGGGGAAAGAGAGACCCAGTACTTC	CASPPGERETQYF
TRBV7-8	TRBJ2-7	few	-	TGTGCCAGCAGCGTGGCCGCTCCAGGGTTCTACGAGCAGTACTTC	CASSVAAPGFYEQYF
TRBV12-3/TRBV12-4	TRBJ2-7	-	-	TGTGCCAGCAGTTTTTCTGTGCCCTACGAGCAGTACTTC	CASSFSVPYEQYF
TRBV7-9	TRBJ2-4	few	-	TGTGCCAGCAGCCAGGGACAAAGGGGAAACATTCAGTACTTC	CASSQGQRGNIQYF
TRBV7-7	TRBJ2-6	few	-	TGTGCTAGCAGCCCGATTCTCGGGAGCCGAGGGGCCAACGTCCTGACTTTC	CASSPILGSRGANVLTF
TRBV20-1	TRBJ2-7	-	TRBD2	TGCAGTGCTAGGGGACTAGCGGAGTCAACCTACGAGCAGTACTTC	CSARGLAESTYEQYF
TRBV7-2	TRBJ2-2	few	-	TGTGCCAGCAGCTTAATCTACGGTTCCGGGGAGCTGTTTTTT	CASSLIYGSGELFF
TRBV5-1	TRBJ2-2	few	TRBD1	TGCGCCAGCACGACAGGGGCGAGCGGGGAGCTGTTTTTT	CASTTGASGELFF
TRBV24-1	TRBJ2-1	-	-	-	CATSDYLGTGSYNEQFF